The 22 T cell receptor beta chains given below trace back to one sample, sequenced in a study of T-cell reconstitution after alpha-beta-depleted transplantation in children. Library preparation (for TCRbeta) was performed with unique molecular identifiers. From the PCR reads, TCRdb called clonotypes with MiXCR, one entry per CDR3 protein. This sample has 90,000 to 100,000 distinct CDR3 sequences, with 20% to 30% found just once. The material sequenced was PBMCs, taken before TCRalphabeta/CD19-depleted stem cell transplant. All receptors come from a boy aged 2 to 10 with acute lymphoblastic leukemia, due to receive a stem cell transplant.

The sample holds a few counts of this clonotype. The chain recombines TRBV28 with TRBJ2-7; either TRBD1 or TRBD2 may fit D (5 bases each). Trimming shortened V by 2 bases and J by 3 bases, and 23 bases separated the two germline ends. Germline-derived CDR1 and CDR2 are MDHEN and SYDVKM. The CDR3 is made up of 18 amino acids. The CDR3 sequence is CASSLRGGQLSSIYEQYF. CDR3 nucleotide sequence: TGTGCCAGCAGTTTAAGAGGAGGACAACTTTCATCGATCTACGAGCAGTACTTC.

V usage is TRBV5-4 and J usage is TRBJ2-2; D is undetermined. V gave up 0 bases and J gave up 2 bases, with 5 bases separating them. This CDR3 is built from 14 residues. Germline values: CDR1 SGHNT, CDR2 YYREEE (reference sequence). CDR3 DNA sequence: TGTGCCAGCAGCTTGGTTAGCAACACCGGGGAGCTGTTTTTT. Protein product: CASSLVSNTGELFF. Together with reference TRBV5-4 and TRBJ2-2, the CDR3 gives the full variable domain: ETGVTQSPTHLIKTRGQQVTLRCSSQSGHNTVSWYQQALGQGPQFIFQYYREEENGRGNFPPRFSGLQFPNYSSELNVNALELDDSALYLCASSLVSNTGELFFGEGSRLTVL.

The gene calls are TRBV29-1 and TRBJ2-7; no firm D call. The CDR3 runs 12 residues. Germline V gives CDR1 SQVTM, CDR2 ANQGSEA. V was trimmed by 4 bases and J by 3 bases, leaving 10 bases between them. The CDR3: CSVGPSNYEQYF. The CDR3 DNA reads TGCAGCGTTGGACCCAGCAACTACGAGCAGTACTTC.

This clonotype was seen only a few times. The genes are TRBV28 and TRBJ1-1; no clear D. Germline V gene data show CDR1 as MDHEN and CDR2 as SYDVKM. This CDR3 region has 15 residues. V lost 8 bases and J lost 11, with 27 bases in between. CDR3 residues: CASRRIEVLPGTAFF. The CDR3 nucleotides are TGTGCCAGCCGAAGAATCGAAGTCCTCCCGGGAACGGCTTTCTTT.

Many counts were recorded for this clonotype. DNA of the CDR3: TGTGCCAGCAGCGTAGACGGCGGACCCTCTGGAAACACCATATATTTT. Amino acid sequence: CASSVDGGPSGNTIYF. The chain employs TRBV9 and TRBJ1-3; D is unresolved. This CDR3 contains 16 residues. Germline V gene sequence: CDR1 SGDLS, CDR2 YYNGEE. Trimming shortened V by 0 bases and J by 0 bases, and 10 bases separated the two germline ends.

The chain uses TRBV7-6 and TRBJ2-7, with 8 bases identical to TRBD2. CDR1 and CDR2 from the germline V gene are SGHVS and FNYEAQ. Losses at the gene ends were 6 bases for V and 7 bases for J; bases not matched to a gene: 14. This CDR3 comprises 15 residues. CDR3 in DNA: TGTGCCAGCAGGCCAACTAGCGGAGGGGCCTGGGAGCAGTACTTC. It encodes CASRPTSGGAWEQYF. Full variable domain (missing parts from reference TRBV7-6 and TRBJ2-7): GAGVSQSPRYKVTKRGQDVALRCDPISGHVSLYWYRQALGQGPEFLTYFNYEAQQDKSGLPNDRFSAERPEGSISTLTIQRTEQRDSAMYRCASRPTSGGAWEQYFGPGTRLTVT.

The chain has TRBV20-1 and TRBJ2-3, with D possibly being TRBD2 (6 bases). The CDR3 is made up of 16 amino acids. Trimming removed 8 bases at V and 2 bases at J, with 23 bases between. The germline V gene has CDR1 DFQATT and CDR2 SNEGSKA (reference sequence). CDR3 sequence reads: CSTRRSGRRLTDTQYF. CDR3 in DNA: TGCAGTACAAGAAGGAGCGGGCGGAGACTCACAGATACGCAGTATTTT.

The chain recombines TRBV13 with TRBJ1-1, with a possible D match to TRBD1 (5 bases). Trimming left V 6 bases short and J 5 bases short, with 16 bases between. This CDR3 is built from 14 residues. Germline assignment: CDR1 PRHDT and CDR2 FYEKMQ (reference sequence). The CDR3 DNA follows: TGTGCCAGCAGTAGGCCTCAGGGAGGAACTGAAGCTTTCTTT. Its translation is CASSRPQGGTEAFF.

This clonotype came up a few times. The V gene is TRBV2, the J gene TRBJ2-3, with D maybe TRBD2 (6 bases). Germline CDR1 SNHLY, CDR2 FYNNEI. Between the trimmed V and J ends, which lost 8 bases and 6 bases, there was a span of 18 bases. The CDR3 spans 14 residues. The CDR3 reads CASDRSGGRDTQYF. The CDR3 DNA reads TGTGCCAGCGACCGTAGCGGAGGGCGGGATACGCAGTATTTT.

This clonotype showed up just a few times. V usage is TRBV20-1 and J usage is TRBJ2-7; no firm D call. The V gene lost 6 bases and the J gene lost 5 bases, with 11 bases spanning the gap. Germline loops: CDR1 DFQATT, CDR2 SNEGSKA (reference sequence). There are 11 residues in the CDR3. The chain's CDR3 is CSAPRSNEQYF. For the CDR3, the DNA is TGCAGTGCCCCCCGCTCGAACGAGCAGTACTTC.

The chain joins TRBV6-5 to TRBJ1-2; 8 nucleotides line up with TRBD1. Germline CDR1 and CDR2: MNHEY and SVGAGI. With 0 bases clipped from V and 4 bases from J, the junction kept 7 bases outside the gene matches. The CDR3 loop spans 16 amino acids. Written as DNA, the CDR3 is TGTGCCAGCAGTTACTCGAGGACAGGGCGGACCTATGGCTACACCTTC. It is translated as CASSYSRTGRTYGYTF.

The chain combines TRBV3-1 with TRBJ2-1; TRBD2 matches 7 bases. The CDR3 is 15 residues long. From germline, CDR1 is LGHDT and CDR2 YNNKEL (reference sequence). V lost 11 bases and J lost 5; bases outside the gene matches: 15. Written as DNA, the CDR3 is TGTGCCTCCTCCTTAGCCAGCGGGAACCACAATGAGCAGTTCTTC. Translated, it gives CASSLASGNHNEQFF.

The chain is built from TRBV5-1 and TRBJ2-7; D is perhaps TRBD2 (6 bases). Looked up from germline, CDR1 is SGHRS and CDR2 is YFSETQ. Trimming removed 4 bases at V and 3 bases at J, with 20 bases between. The CDR3 length is 16 residues. The CDR3 sequence: CASSPNWGDRDYEQYF. The CDR3 bases are TGCGCCAGCAGCCCCAATTGGGGGGACCGGGACTACGAGCAGTACTTC. Full variable domain (missing parts from reference TRBV5-1 and TRBJ2-7): KAGVTQTPRYLIKTRGQQVTLSCSPISGHRSVSWYQQTPGQGLQFLFEYFSETQRNKGNFPGRFSGRQFSNSRSEMNVSTLELGDSALYLCASSPNWGDRDYEQYFGPGTRLTVT.

V gene TRBV24-1 combines with J gene TRBJ2-2; the D gene is possibly TRBD2 (6 bases). The ends were cut back, 7 bases at V and 0 bases at J, with 8 bases in the middle. Germline CDR1 and CDR2: KGHDR and SFDVKD. This CDR3 has 14 amino acids. The CDR3 coding sequence is TGTGCCACCAGCGGAGGGACGAACACCGGGGAGCTGTTTTTT. It specifies CATSGGTNTGELFF.

This clonotype was detected a few times. CDR3 nucleotide sequence: TGTGCCAGCACCAAGCGGAGGAGCTCCTACGAGCAGTACTTC. It codes for CASTKRRSSYEQYF. The rearrangement uses TRBV6-2 or TRBV6-3 and TRBJ2-7; D is perhaps TRBD2 (5 bases). Germline values: CDR1 MNHEY, CDR2 SVGEGT. The CDR3 loop spans 14 amino acids. V lost 7 bases and J 0 bases, leaving 13 bases between the germline ends.

This chain uses TRBV20-1 with TRBJ2-7; tentatively, D is TRBD1 (5 bases). Germline V lookup: CDR1 DFQATT, CDR2 SNEGSKA (reference sequence). V was cut by 6 bases and J by 6 bases, with 18 bases left in between. The length of the CDR3 is 13 residues. CDR3 in DNA: TGCAGTGCCCACCTCATTGGGGCTTCCGAGCAGTACTTC. It yields the protein CSAHLIGASEQYF.

The chain has TRBV28 and TRBJ2-7; D may be TRBD2 (6 bases). The germline CDR1 and CDR2 sequences are MDHEN and SYDVKM. Trimming left V 3 bases short and J 4 bases short, with 19 bases between. The CDR3 consists of 16 residues. CDR3 loop: CASSLELVGAGYEQYF. The CDR3 DNA is TGTGCCAGCAGTTTGGAGCTAGTGGGAGCGGGTTACGAGCAGTACTTC.

The rearrangement uses TRBV4-1 and TRBJ2-6; D unresolved. CDR1 and CDR2 from the germline V gene are MGHRA and YSYEKL. The V and J ends lost 8 bases and 0 bases respectively, with 8 bases between them. The CDR3 is made up of 14 amino acids. DNA for the CDR3: TGCGCCAGCGGCACCTACTCTGGGGCCAACGTCCTGACTTTC. Residues: CASGTYSGANVLTF.

The rearrangement links TRBV5-1 to TRBJ2-1; D might be TRBD2 (5 bases). The CDR3 has 16 residues. V lost 4 bases and J lost 6, with 20 bases in between. Germline V gene sequence: CDR1 SGHRS, CDR2 YFSETQ. The CDR3 loop reads CASSPASGSPGNEQFF. CDR3 DNA: TGCGCCAGCAGCCCCGCGTCGGGGTCGCCCGGCAATGAGCAGTTCTTC.

This clonotype was counted only a few times. The chain couples TRBV24-1 to TRBJ1-5, with TRBD1 as a possible D gene (5 bases). Trimming took off 5 bases at V and 7 bases at J, with 11 bases between the two ends. The CDR3 has 13 residues. In germline, CDR1 is KGHDR, CDR2 SFDVKD. CDR3 amino acids: CATSAGGEQPQHF. DNA of the CDR3: TGTGCCACCAGTGCCGGGGGAGAACAGCCCCAGCATTTT.

The CDR3: CATAGTGPIEQFF. CDR3 DNA sequence: TGTGCCACCGCCGGGACTGGACCCATCGAGCAGTTCTTC. This chain uses TRBV24-1 with TRBJ2-1, with TRBD2 as a possible D gene (6 bases). CDR1 KGHDR and CDR2 SFDVKD come from the germline V gene. V shed 9 bases and J shed 10 bases, with 18 bases lying between them. This CDR3 is built from 13 residues.

This clonotype was counted a few times. The genes are TRBV29-1 and TRBJ2-1, with D tentatively TRBD2 (6 bases). Trimming pared 3 bases from V and 6 bases from J, leaving 15 bases between. Per the germline V gene, CDR1 is SQVTM and CDR2 is ANQGSEA. This CDR3 comprises 14 residues. This CDR3 is CSVDHSGPVNEQFF. CDR3 DNA: TGCAGCGTTGATCACAGCGGGCCCGTCAATGAGCAGTTCTTC.